The TCR beta chain described here comes from a study of blood T cell repertoires in COVID-19. Study at large: Sample material is recorded as cDNA or gDNA derived from T cells, B-cell-depleted T cells, or PBMCs.

Profiling relied on immunoSEQ multiplex PCR, and the TCRdb table lists in-frame clones only, not all of them. The table has about 150,000 clones, under 90% seen once. CDR1 and CDR2 (germline): SNHLY, FYNNEI. Trimming cost V 6 bases and J 6 bases; bases outside gene matches: 16. The CDR3 has 17 residues. Self-reported history from a screening survey and questionnaire set each donor's cohort. Recovered Cohort 3 donors showed two negative PCRs, clearance, or symptom resolution. This TCR was sampled from a man aged 45-65 years who had recovered from COVID-19. The specimen was PBMCs or T cells enriched from blood (not recorded which). V usage is TRBV2 and J usage is TRBJ2-7; 11 bases line up with TRBD1. CDR3 coding DNA: TGTGCCAGCAGAAATCGGGACAGGGGGATGCGTATAGGCGAGCAGTACTTC. Protein product: CASRNRDRGMRIGEQYF. Full variable domain (rest looked up from reference TRBV2 and TRBJ2-7): EPEVTQTPSHQVTQMGQEVILRCVPISNHLYFYWYRQILGQKVEFLVSFYNNEISEKSEIFDDQFSVERPDGSNFTLKIRSTKLEDSAMYFCASRNRDRGMRIGEQYFGPGTRLTVT.